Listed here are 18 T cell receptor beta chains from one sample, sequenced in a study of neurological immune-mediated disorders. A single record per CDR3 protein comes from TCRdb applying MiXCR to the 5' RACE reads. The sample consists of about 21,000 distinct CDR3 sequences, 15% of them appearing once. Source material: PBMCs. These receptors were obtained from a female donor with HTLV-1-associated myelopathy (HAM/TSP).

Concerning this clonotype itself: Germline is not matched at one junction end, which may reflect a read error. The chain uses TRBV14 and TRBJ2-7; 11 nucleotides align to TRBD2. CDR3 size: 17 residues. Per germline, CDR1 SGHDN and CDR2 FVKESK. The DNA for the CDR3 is TGTGTCAGCAGACAAGTGTTTACTAGCGGGAGTCCCTACGAGCAGTACTTC. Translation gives CVSRQVFTSGSPYEQYF.

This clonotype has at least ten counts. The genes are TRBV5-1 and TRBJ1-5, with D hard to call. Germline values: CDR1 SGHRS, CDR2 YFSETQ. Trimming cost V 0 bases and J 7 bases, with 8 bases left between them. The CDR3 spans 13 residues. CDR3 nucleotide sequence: TGCGCCAGCAGCTTGGCCTACGGGCAGCCCCAGCATTTT. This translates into CASSLAYGQPQHF.

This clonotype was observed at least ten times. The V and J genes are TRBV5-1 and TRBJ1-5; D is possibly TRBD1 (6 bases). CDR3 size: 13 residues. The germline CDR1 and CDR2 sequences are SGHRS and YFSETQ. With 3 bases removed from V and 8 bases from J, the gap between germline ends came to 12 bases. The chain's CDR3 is CASSSTGLEPQHF. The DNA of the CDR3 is TGCGCCAGCAGCTCCACAGGGTTGGAGCCCCAGCATTTT.

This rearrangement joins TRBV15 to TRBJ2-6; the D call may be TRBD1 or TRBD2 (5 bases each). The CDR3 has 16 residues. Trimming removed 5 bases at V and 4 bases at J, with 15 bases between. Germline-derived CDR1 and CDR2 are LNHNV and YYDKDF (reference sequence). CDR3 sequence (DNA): TGTGCCACCAGCCCCCACGCCAGGGACGGGGCCAACGTCCTGACTTTC. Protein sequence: CATSPHARDGANVLTF.

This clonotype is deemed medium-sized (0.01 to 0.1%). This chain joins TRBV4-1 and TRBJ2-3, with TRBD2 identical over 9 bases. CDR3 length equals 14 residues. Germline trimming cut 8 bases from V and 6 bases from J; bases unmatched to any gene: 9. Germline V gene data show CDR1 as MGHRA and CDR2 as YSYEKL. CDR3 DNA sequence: TGCGCCAGCGGAGAGCGGGGGGCCGGGGATACGCAGTATTTT. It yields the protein CASGERGAGDTQYF.

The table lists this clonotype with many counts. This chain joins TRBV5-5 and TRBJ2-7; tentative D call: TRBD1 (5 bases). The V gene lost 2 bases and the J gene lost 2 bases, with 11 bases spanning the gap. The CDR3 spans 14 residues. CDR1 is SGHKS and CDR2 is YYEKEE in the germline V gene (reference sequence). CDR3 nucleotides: TGTGCCAGCAGCTTTAACGCAGGGCCCTACGAGCAGTACTTC. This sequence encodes CASSFNAGPYEQYF.

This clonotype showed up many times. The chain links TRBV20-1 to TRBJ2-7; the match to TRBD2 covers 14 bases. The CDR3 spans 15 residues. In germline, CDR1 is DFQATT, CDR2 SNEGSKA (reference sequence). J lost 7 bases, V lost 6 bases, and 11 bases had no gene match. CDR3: CSAGTSGSGLGEQYF. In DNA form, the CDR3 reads TGCAGTGCCGGGACTAGCGGGAGTGGTCTAGGGGAGCAGTACTTC.

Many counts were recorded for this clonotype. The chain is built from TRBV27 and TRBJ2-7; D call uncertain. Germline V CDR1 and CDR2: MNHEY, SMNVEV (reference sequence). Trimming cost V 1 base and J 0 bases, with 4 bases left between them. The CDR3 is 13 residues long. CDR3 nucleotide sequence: TGTGCCAGCAGTTTATACAGCTCCTACGAGCAGTACTTC. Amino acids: CASSLYSSYEQYF.

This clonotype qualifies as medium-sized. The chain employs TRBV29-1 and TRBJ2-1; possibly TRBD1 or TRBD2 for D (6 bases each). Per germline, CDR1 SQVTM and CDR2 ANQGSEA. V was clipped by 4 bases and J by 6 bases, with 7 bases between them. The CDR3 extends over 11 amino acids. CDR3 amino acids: CSVGGANEQFF. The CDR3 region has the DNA TGCAGCGTTGGGGGGGCCAATGAGCAGTTCTTC.

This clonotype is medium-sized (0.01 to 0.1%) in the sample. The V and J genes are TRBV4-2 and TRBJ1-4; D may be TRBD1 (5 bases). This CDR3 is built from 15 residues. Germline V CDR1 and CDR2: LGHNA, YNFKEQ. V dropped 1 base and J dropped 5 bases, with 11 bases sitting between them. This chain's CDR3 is CASSQGGLRNEKLFF. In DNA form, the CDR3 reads TGTGCCAGCAGCCAAGGGGGACTGCGAAATGAAAAACTGTTTTTT.

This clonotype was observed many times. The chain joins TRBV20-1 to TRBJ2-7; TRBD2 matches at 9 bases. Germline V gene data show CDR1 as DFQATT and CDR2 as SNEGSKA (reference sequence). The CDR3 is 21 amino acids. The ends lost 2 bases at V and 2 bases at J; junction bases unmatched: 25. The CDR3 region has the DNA TGCAGTGCTAGACCTGGAAGACTCGGCACTAGCGGGTCCCGGCCAACCTACGAGCAGTACTTC. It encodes CSARPGRLGTSGSRPTYEQYF.

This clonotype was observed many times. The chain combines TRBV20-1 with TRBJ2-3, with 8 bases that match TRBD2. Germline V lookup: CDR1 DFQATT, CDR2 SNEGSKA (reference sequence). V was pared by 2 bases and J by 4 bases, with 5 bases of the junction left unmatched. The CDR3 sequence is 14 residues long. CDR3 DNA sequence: TGCAGTGCTAGAACCGGGAGGGAAGCAGATACGCAGTATTTT. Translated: CSARTGREADTQYF.

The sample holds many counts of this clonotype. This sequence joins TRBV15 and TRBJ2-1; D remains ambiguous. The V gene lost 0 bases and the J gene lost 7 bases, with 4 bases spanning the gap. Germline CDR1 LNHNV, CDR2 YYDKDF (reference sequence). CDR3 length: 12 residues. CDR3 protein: CATSREGNEQFF. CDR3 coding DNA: TGTGCCACCAGCAGAGAGGGGAATGAGCAGTTCTTC. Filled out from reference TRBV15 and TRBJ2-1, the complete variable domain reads DAMVIQNPRYQVTQFGKPVTLSCSQTLNHNVMYWYQQKSSQAPKLLFHYYDKDFNNEADTPDNFQSRRPNTSFCFLDIRSPGLGDTAMYLCATSREGNEQFFGPGTRLTVL.

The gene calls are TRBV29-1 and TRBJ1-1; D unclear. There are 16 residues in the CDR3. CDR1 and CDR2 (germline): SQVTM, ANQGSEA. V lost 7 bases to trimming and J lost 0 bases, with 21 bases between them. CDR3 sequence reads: CSAVRSVYLLNTEAFF. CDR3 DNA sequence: TGCAGCGCTGTCAGGTCCGTATACCTACTGAACACTGAAGCTTTCTTT.

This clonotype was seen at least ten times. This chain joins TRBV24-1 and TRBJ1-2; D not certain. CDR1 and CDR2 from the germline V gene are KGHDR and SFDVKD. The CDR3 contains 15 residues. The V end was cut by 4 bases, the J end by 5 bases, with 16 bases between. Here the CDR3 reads CATSEAGNSGYGYTF. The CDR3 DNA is TGTGCCACCAGTGAAGCCGGTAACTCGGGTTATGGCTACACCTTC.

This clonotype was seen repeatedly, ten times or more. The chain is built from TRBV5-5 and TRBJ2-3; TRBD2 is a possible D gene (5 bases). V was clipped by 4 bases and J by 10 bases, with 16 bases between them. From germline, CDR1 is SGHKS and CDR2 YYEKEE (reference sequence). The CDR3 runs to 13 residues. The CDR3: CASSDRQGGAQYF. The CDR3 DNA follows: TGTGCCAGCAGCGACCGACAAGGAGGTGCGCAGTATTTT.

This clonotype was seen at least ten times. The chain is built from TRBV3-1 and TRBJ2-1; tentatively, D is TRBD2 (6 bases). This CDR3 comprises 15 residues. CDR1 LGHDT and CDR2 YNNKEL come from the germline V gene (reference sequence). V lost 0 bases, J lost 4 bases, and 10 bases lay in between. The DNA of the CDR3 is TGTGCCAGCAGCCAAGATGGGACTCCTTACAATGAGCAGTTCTTC. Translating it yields CASSQDGTPYNEQFF.

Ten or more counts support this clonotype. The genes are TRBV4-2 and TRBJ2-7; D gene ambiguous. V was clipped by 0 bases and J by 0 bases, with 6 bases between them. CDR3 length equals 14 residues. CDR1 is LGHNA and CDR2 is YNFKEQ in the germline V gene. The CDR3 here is CASSQDFSSYEQYF. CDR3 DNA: TGTGCCAGCAGCCAAGACTTCTCCTCCTACGAGCAGTACTTC.